What follows is one T cell receptor beta chain and its context. With 60 Vbeta and 13 Jbeta primers, the PCR was carried out. Original methodology: A later analysis counted some 87 million unique TCR beta chains, some 11 million shared. Sequencing was performed with immunoSEQ multiplex PCR; in TCRdb, only in-frame clones are kept and a portion is missing. V and J calls and clone size are copied from that table; D and trimming were computed from the DNA. The top ten hold approximately 1.6% of the sample, which has some 130,000 clones, over 70% seen once. This specimen belongs to a study of cytomegalovirus exposure and HLA in healthy donors. Trimming removed 6 bases from V and 10 bases from J; junction bases left unmatched: 12. The CDR3 is made up of 15 amino acids. Germline lookup yields CDR1 SNHLY and CDR2 FYNNEI.

Sequencing used PBMCs. This sequence joins TRBV2 and TRBJ2-1; 10 bases agree with TRBD2. The clonotype was recovered from a woman under 30 in good health and CMV-seronegative. Here the CDR3 reads CASRWPQREGREQFF. CDR3 sequence (DNA): TGTGCCAGCAGGTGGCCCCAGCGGGAGGGAAGAGAGCAGTTCTTC.